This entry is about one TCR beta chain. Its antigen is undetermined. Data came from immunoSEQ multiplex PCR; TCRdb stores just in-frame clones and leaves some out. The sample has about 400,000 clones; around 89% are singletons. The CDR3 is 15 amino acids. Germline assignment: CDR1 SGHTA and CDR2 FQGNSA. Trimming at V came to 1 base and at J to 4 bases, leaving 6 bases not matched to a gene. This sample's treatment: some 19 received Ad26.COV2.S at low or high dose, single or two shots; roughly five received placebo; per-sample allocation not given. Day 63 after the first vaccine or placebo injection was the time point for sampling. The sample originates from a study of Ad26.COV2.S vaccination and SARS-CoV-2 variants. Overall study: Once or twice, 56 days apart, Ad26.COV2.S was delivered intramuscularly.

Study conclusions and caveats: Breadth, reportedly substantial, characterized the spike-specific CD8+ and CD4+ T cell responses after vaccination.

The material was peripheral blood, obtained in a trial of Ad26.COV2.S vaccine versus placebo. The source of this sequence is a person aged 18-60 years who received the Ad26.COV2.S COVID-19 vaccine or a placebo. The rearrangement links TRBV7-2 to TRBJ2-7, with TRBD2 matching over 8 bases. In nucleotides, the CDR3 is TGTGCCAGCAGCTTAGGCGGGGGGACTTCTTACGAGCAGTACTTC. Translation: CASSLGGGTSYEQYF.